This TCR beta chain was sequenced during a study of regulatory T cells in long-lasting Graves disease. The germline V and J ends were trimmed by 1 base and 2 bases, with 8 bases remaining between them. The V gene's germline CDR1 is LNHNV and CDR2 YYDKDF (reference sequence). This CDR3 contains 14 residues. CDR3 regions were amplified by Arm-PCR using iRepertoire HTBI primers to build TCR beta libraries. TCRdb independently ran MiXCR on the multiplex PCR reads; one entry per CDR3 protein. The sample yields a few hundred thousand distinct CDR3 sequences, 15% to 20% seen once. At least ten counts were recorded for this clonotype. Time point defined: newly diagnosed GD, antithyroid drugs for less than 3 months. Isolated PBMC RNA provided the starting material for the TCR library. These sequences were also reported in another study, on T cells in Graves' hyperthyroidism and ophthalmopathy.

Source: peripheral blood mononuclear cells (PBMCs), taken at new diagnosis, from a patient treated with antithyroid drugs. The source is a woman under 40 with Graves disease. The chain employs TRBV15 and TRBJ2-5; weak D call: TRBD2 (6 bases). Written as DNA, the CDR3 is TGTGCCACCAGCAGAGGACTAGGACAAGAGACCCAGTACTTC. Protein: CATSRGLGQETQYF.